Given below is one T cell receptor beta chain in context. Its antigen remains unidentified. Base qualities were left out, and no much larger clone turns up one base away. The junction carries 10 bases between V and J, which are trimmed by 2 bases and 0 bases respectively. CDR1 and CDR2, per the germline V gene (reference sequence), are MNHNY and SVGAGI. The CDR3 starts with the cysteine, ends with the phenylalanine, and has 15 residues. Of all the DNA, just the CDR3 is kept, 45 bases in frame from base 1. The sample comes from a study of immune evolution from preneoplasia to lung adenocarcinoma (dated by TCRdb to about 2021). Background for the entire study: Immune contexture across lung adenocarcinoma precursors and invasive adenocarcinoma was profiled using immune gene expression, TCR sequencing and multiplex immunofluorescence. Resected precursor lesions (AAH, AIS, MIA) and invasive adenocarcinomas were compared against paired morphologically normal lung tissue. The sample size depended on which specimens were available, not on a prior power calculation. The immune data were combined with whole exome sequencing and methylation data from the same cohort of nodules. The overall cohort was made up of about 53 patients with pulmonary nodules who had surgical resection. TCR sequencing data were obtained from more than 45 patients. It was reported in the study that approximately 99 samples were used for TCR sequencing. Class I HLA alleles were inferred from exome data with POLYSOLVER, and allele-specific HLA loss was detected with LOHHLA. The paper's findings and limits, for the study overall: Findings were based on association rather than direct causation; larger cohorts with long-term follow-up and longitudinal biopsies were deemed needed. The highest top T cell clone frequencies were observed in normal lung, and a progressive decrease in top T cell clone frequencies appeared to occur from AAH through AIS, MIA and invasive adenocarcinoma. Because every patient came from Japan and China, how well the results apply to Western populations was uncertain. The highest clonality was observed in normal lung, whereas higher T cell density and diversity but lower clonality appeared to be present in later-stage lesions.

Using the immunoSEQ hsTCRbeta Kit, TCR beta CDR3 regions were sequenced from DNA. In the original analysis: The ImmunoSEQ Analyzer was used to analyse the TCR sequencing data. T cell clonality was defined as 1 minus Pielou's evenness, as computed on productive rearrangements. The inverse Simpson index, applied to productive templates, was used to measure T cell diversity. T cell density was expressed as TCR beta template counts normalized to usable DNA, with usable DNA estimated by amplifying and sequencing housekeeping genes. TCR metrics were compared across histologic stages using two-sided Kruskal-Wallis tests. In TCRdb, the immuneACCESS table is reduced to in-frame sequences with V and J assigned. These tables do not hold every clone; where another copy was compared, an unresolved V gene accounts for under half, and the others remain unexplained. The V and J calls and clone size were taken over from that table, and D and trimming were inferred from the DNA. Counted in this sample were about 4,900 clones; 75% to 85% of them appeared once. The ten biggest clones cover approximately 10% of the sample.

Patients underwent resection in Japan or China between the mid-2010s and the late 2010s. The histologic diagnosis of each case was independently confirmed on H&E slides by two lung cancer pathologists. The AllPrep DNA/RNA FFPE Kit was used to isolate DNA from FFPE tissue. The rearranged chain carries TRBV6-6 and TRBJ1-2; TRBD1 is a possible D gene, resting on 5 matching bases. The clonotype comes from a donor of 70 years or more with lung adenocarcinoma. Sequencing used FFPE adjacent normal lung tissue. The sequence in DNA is TGTGCCAGCAGTTACCCCGACAGTACTAACTATGGCTACACCTTC. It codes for CASSYPDSTNYGYTF.